This TCR beta chain was observed in a study of blood T cell repertoires in COVID-19 (TCRdb year 2020). With regard to the full study: Samples covering the acute and convalescent phases of COVID-19 were provided by collaborators in the United States, Italy and Spain. The prospective study material was composed of cDNA or gDNA derived from T cells, B-cell-depleted T cells, or PBMCs. Deeply sampled blood TCRbeta repertoires from subjects exposed to, actively infected with, or recovered from COVID-19 were included in the dataset. The repertoires were made available in a free public database intended to serve as a resource for research on the immune response to SARS-CoV-2. The samples were drawn from the first 160 participants of the ongoing ImmuneRACE study and from some 1,300 subjects provided by 6 global collaborators. A de-identified subject ID, COVID-19 status, age in years and sex were almost always included in the sample metadata. Where HLA class I and class II types were available, the types were taken from metadata supplied by the sample provider, not from assay-based typing. What the study reported, not specific to this receptor: The amount of clinical and demographic metadata varied by source and participant and was provided uncurated.

The immunoSEQ Assay, a bias-controlled multiplex PCR, was used to amplify TCRbeta CDR3 regions from genomic DNA. The paper's data handling went like this. The number of nucleated cells in each sample was estimated from the amplification of reference gene primers within the assay. To quantify the absolute abundance of each unique TCRbeta CDR3 rearrangement, sequence reads were collapsed and filtered. For each sample, productive Simpson clonality was calculated as the square root of Simpson's diversity index over productive rearrangements. TCRdb provides this immuneACCESS table in a form limited to in-frame rearrangements. Some clones are lacking; in checked studies, under half of them reflect an unresolved V gene, and why the rest are absent is not known. Clone size and the V and J calls come from that table; the DNA yielded D and trimming. The sample has 200,000 to 250,000 clones on record, approximately 84% of them singletons. 1.5% to 2% of the sample comes from the top ten.

Per the germline V gene, KGHSH is the CDR1 and LQKENI is the CDR2. The CDR3, from cysteine to phenylalanine, totals 15 residues. Only the CDR3 DNA is retained, 45 bases long and in frame from the first base. V loses 3 bases, J loses 5 bases, and the germline ends lie 11 bases apart. This clone was counted once. There is no known antigen for this receptor. No qualities accompany the bases; no much larger clone lies one base away. The collaborating institutions used their own protocols to collect whole blood in K2EDTA tubes. For TCRbeta analysis, collaborators shipped samples in one of three forms: frozen whole blood, isolated PBMCs, or DNA extracted from either of those sample types.

The sequence was collected from a woman aged 80 or over with acute or convalescent COVID-19. The sequenced sample consisted of peripheral blood. Recombination connected TRBV18 to TRBJ1-6, and TRBD1 may be the D gene, going by 6 matching bases. The nucleotide sequence is given as TGTGCCAGCTCACCGAATGGACAGAATAATTCACCCCTCCACTTT. Translation gives CASSPNGQNNSPLHF.